This entry features one T cell receptor beta chain sequence. Its target is not known. These data come from a study of cytomegalovirus exposure and HLA in healthy donors. Broader study findings: It has been reported that TCR beta sequences accurately predicted the HLA-A and HLA-B alleles of most subjects. A previous analysis found most TCR beta V segments productive roughly 90% or roughly 30% of the time. The study listed roughly 160 cytomegalovirus-associated TCR beta chains.

CDR3 size: 14 residues. Per the germline V gene, CDR1 is MNHEY and CDR2 is SMNVEV (reference sequence). V lost 5 bases to trimming and J lost 3 bases; unmatched junction nucleotides: 5. The PCR ran on 60 Vbeta and 13 Jbeta primers. Sequencing used immunoSEQ multiplex PCR; TCRdb keeps in-frame clones, though not all of them. Among about 180,000 clones listed, more than 65% were seen once. The clonotype comes from a girl aged 2-10 years in good health and CMV-seropositive. The specimen sequenced was PBMCs. The rearrangement uses TRBV27 and TRBJ1-2; the match to TRBD1 covers 8 bases. The CDR3 DNA reads TGTGCCAGCAGTACACAGACAGGGGACTATGGCTACACCTTC. Residues: CASSTQTGDYGYTF.